This TCR beta chain was profiled in a study of T cells in Graves' hyperthyroidism and ophthalmopathy. Unmatched junction bases numbered 9, after V lost 10 bases and J lost 2 bases. The CDR3 has 15 residues. Germline V gene lookup returns CDR1 MDHEN and CDR2 SYDVKM. TCR beta CDR3 regions were amplified from RNA. Primed by the HTBI set, a first-round RT-PCR was run on the TCR CDR3. TCRdb fed the multiplex PCR reads into MiXCR, producing one record per CDR3 protein. This sample has 250,000 to 300,000 distinct CDR3 sequences; 13% occur once, and the top ten carry 7% to 8.5%. These patients, aged 18 to 65, had recently diagnosed hyperthyroidism lasting under 2 months. About 10 ml fresh peripheral blood yielded the PBMCs. This clonotype was seen at least ten times.

Sequencing input: blood. This clonotype was obtained from a woman aged 25 to 45 with Graves' hyperthyroidism that later progressed to Graves' ophthalmopathy. The chain recombines TRBV28 with TRBJ2-7; 12 bases align to TRBD2. The CDR3 here is CAIRVGLAGPYEQYF. The CDR3 nucleotides are TGTGCCATCCGAGTCGGACTAGCGGGACCCTACGAGCAGTACTTC.